This T cell receptor beta chain is drawn from a study of T-cell memory formation after mild COVID-19. The overall study: Across donors, TCR clusters were largely donor specific.

This clonotype turned up a few times. The antigen is undetermined. The CDR3 has 18 amino acids. The V gene's germline CDR1 is LGHNA and CDR2 YNFKEQ. Germline trimming cut 0 bases from V and 0 bases from J; bases unmatched to any gene: 7. 5'RACE with constant-segment primers built TCRalpha and TCRbeta cDNA libraries with UMIs. TCRdb re-analysed the 5' RACE reads in MiXCR, keeping a single row per CDR3 protein. The data contain under 300,000 distinct CDR3 sequences, roughly 10% of them seen just once; the ten biggest clones take up around a fifth. Study findings and constraints: Pre-infection memory showed some responding clones, and this suggested that cross-reactive memory joined.

The chain recombines TRBV4-2 with TRBJ1-5, with 8 nucleotides matching TRBD1. This receptor was obtained from a man between 18 and 35 years old who had mild COVID-19 (a few samples of this study predate the infection). Cell type and time point are not known. Sequencing was carried out using PBMCs or a T cell subset sorted from them (not recorded which). CDR3 residues: CASSQDGAGGYSNQPQHF. In DNA form, the CDR3 reads TGTGCCAGCAGCCAAGATGGGGCAGGGGGCTATAGCAATCAGCCCCAGCATTTT.